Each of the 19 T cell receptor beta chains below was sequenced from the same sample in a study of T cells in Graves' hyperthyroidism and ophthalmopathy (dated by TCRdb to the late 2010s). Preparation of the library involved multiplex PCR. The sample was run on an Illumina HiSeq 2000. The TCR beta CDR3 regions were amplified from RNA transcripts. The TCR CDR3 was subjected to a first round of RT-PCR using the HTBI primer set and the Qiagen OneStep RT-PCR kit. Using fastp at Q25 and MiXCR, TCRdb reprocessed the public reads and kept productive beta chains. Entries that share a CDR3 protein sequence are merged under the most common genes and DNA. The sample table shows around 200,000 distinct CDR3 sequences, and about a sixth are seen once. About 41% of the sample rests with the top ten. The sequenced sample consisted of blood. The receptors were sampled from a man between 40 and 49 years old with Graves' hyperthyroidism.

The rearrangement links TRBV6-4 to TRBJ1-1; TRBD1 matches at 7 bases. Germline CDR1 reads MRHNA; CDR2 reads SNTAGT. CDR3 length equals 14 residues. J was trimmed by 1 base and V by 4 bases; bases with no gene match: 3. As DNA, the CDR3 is TGTGCCAGCAGTGCGACAGGGACGAACACTGAAGCTTTCTTT. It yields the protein CASSATGTNTEAFF.

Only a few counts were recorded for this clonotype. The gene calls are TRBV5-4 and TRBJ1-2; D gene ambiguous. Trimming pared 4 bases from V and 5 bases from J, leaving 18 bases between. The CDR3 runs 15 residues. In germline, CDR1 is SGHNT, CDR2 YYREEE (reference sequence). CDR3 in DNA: TGTGCCAGCAGCCAAGACGCCTCTCCCTTATATGGCTACACCTTC. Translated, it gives CASSQDASPLYGYTF.

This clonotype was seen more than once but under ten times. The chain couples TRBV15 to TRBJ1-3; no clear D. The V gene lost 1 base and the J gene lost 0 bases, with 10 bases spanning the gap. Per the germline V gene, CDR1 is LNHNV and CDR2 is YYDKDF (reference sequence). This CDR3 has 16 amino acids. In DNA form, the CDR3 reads TGTGCCACCAGCAGAGGGTCAAGCCTCTCTGGAAACACCATATATTTT. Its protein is CATSRGSSLSGNTIYF.

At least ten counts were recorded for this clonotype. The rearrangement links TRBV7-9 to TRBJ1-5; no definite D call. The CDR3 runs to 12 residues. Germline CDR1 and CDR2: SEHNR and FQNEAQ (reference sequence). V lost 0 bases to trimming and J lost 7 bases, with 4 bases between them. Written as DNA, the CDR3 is TGTGCCAGCAGCTTAGCAGAGCAGCCCCAGCATTTT. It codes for CASSLAEQPQHF. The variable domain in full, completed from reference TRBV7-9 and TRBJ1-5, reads DTGVSQNPRHKITKRGQNVTFRCDPISEHNRLYWYRQTLGQGPEFLTYFQNEAQLEKSRLLSDRFSAERPKGSFSTLEIQRTEQGDSAMYLCASSLAEQPQHFGDGTRLSIL.

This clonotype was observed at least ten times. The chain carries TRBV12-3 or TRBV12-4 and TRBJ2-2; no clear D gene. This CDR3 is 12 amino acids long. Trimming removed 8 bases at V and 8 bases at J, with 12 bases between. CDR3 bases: TGTGCCAGCGGTTCAAGAATAGGGGAGCTGTTTTTT. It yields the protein CASGSRIGELFF.

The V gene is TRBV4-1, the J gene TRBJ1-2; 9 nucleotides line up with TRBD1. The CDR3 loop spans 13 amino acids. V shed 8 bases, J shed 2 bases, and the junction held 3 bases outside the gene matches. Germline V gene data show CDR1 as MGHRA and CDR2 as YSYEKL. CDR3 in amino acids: CASAGTGNYGYTF. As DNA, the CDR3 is TGCGCCAGCGCGGGGACAGGGAACTATGGCTACACCTTC.

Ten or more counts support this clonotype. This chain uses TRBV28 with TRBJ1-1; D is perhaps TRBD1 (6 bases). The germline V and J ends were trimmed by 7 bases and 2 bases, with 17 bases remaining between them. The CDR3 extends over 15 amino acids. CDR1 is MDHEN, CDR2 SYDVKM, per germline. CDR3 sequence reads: CASTLGDTGNTEAFF. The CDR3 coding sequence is TGTGCCAGCACCCTGGGGGACACTGGAAACACTGAAGCTTTCTTT.

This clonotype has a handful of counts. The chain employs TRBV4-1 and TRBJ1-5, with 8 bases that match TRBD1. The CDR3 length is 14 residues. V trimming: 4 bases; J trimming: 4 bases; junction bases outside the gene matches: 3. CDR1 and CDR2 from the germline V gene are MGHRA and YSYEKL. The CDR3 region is CASSPRQGNQPQHF. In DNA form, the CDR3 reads TGCGCCAGCAGCCCCCGACAGGGGAATCAGCCCCAGCATTTT.

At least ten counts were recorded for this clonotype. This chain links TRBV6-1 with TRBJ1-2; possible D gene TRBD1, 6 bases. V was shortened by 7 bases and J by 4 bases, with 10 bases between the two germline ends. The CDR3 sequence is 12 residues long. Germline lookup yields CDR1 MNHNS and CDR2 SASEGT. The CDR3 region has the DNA TGTGCCAGCAATCGAGGGGGCTATGGCTACACCTTC. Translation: CASNRGGYGYTF.

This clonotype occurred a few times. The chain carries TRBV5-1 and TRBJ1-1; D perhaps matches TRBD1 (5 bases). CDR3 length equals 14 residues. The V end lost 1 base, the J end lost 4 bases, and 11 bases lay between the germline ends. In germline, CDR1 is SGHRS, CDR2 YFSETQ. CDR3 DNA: TGCGCCAGCAGCTTGCAGGGAATAGGCACTGAAGCTTTCTTT. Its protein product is CASSLQGIGTEAFF.

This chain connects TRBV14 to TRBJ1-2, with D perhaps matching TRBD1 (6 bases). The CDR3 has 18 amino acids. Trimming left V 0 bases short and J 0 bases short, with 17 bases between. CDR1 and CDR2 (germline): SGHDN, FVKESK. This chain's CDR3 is CASSQDTWGRLANYGYTF. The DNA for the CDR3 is TGTGCCAGCAGCCAAGATACATGGGGGCGGTTAGCTAACTATGGCTACACCTTC.

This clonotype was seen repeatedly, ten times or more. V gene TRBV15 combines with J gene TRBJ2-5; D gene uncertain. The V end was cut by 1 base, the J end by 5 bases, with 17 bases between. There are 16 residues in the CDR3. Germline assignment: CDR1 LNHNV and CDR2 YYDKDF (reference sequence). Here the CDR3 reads CATSRVYGVARETQYF. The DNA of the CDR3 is TGTGCCACCAGCAGAGTCTATGGGGTGGCTAGGGAGACCCAGTACTTC.

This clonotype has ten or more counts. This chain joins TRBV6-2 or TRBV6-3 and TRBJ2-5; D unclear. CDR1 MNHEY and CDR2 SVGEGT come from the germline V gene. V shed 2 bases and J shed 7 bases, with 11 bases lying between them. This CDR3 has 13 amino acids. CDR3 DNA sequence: TGTGCCAGCAGTTACCCAGAATTTGGGACCCAGTACTTC. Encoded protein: CASSYPEFGTQYF.

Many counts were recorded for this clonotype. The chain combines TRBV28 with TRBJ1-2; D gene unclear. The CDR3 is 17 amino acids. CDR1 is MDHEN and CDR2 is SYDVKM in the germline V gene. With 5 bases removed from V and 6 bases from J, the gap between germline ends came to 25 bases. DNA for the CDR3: TGTGCCAGCAGTCCCTCGGACGTAGGAAGATTGAACAATGGCTACACCTTC. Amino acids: CASSPSDVGRLNNGYTF.

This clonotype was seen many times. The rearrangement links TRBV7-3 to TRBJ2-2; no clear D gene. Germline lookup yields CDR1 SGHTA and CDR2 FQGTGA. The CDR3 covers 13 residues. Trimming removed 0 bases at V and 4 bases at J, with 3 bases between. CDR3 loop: CASSLTSTGELFF. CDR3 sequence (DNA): TGTGCCAGCAGCTTAACGTCCACCGGGGAGCTGTTTTTT. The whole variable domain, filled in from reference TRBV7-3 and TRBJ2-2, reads GAGVSQTPSNKVTEKGKYVELRCDPISGHTALYWYRQSLGQGPEFLIYFQGTGAADDSGLPNDRFFAVRPEGSVSTLKIQRTERGDSAVYLCASSLTSTGELFFGEGSRLTVL.

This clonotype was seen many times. CDR3 sequence (DNA): TGTGCCAGCAGCGGACCTTCGAGGGACACTGAAGCTTTCTTT. Amino acids: CASSGPSRDTEAFF. The chain employs TRBV6-1 and TRBJ1-1; D is ambiguous. Germline CDR1 and CDR2: MNHNS and SASEGT. The CDR3 runs 14 residues. The V end lost 6 bases, the J end lost 3 bases, and 14 bases lay between the germline ends.

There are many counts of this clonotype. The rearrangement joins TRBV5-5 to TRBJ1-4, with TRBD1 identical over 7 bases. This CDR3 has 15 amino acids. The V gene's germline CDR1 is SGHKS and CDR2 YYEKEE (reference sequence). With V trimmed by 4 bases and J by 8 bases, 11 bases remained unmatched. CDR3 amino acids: CASSTSGQPAEKLFF. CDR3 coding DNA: TGTGCCAGCAGCACATCGGGACAGCCGGCGGAAAAACTGTTTTTT.

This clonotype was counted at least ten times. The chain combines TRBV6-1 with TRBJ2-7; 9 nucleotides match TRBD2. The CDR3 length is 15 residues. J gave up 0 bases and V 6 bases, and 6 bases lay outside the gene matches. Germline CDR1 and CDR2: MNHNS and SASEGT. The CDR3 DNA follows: TGTGCCAGCAGCGTTAGCGGGGGTAGCTCCTACGAGCAGTACTTC. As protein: CASSVSGGSSYEQYF.

The CDR3 DNA reads as TGTGCCATCAGTGAGTCAGGGGGTCCGGAGCTGTTTTTT. As protein: CAISESGGPELFF. The chain recombines TRBV10-3 with TRBJ2-2; TRBD1 is a possible D gene (6 bases). The ends were cut back, 0 bases at V and 10 bases at J, with 9 bases in the middle. Germline V gene lookup returns CDR1 ENHRY and CDR2 SYGVKD. The CDR3 is made up of 13 amino acids.